This section outlines one T cell receptor (beta chain) sequence together with its context. This clone's antigen is unknown. Base qualities are missing; no much larger clone stands one base away. The data were taken from a study of blood T cell repertoires in COVID-19 (dated by TCRdb to 2018 to 2020). Background on the whole study: Samples covering the acute and convalescent phases of COVID-19 were provided by collaborators in the United States, Italy and Spain. The material from the prospective study consisted of cDNA or gDNA derived from T cells, B-cell-depleted T cells, or PBMCs. Subjects who had been exposed to COVID-19, were actively infected with it, or had recovered from it provided the deeply sampled blood TCRbeta repertoires that made up the dataset. The repertoires were released in a freely available public database intended as a resource for research on the immune response to SARS-CoV-2. Samples were obtained from the ongoing ImmuneRACE study (first 160 participants) and from about 1,300 subjects provided by 6 global collaborators. The sample metadata nearly always contained a de-identified subject ID, COVID-19 status, age in years and sex. Where HLA class I and class II types were available, the types were taken from metadata supplied by the sample provider, not from assay-based typing.

V drops 1 base and J drops 2 bases, leaving 9 bases in between. The CDR3 holds 15 amino acids from the cysteine to the phenylalanine. Of all the DNA, just the CDR3 is kept, 45 bases in frame from base 1. Via the germline V gene, CDR1 is SGHVS and CDR2 FNYEAQ. In Seattle, one collaborating source enrolled patients while the infection was active and tracked those patients longitudinally over the course of disease. Whole blood was collected in K2EDTA tubes by collaborating institutions according to the institutions' own protocols. For TCRbeta analysis, collaborator samples were shipped as frozen whole blood, as isolated PBMCs, or as DNA extracted from either sample type. TCRbeta CDR3 regions were amplified from genomic DNA using the immunoSEQ Assay, a bias-controlled multiplex PCR. Per the authors' processing: The number of nucleated cells in each sample was estimated from the amplification of reference gene primers within the assay. Sequence reads were collapsed and filtered to measure the absolute abundance of every unique TCRbeta CDR3 rearrangement. Productive Simpson clonality was computed per sample as the square root of Simpson's diversity index over productive rearrangements. TCRdb retrieved this table from immuneACCESS and kept in-frame rearrangements only. Not all clones are present; in checked studies, unresolved V genes account for under half, and no reason is known for the remainder. The V and J calls and clone size were taken over from that table, and D and trimming were inferred from the DNA. This sample comprises about 220,000 clones, approximately 85% of them detected only once. Jointly, the top ten make up about 2.5% of the sample.

Summary of the overall study and its limitations: How much clinical and demographic metadata was included differed by source and by participant, and the metadata was provided uncurated.

This receptor was obtained from a woman between 65 and 79 years old with COVID-19, enrolled during active disease. The sequencing sample was made of peripheral blood. The chain couples TRBV7-6 to TRBJ2-1; a tentative D match to TRBD2 spans 5 bases. The CDR3 region reads CASSLELVTYNEQFF. The DNA sequence is TGTGCCAGCAGCTTAGAACTAGTCACCTACAATGAGCAGTTCTTC. Reference TRBV7-6 and TRBJ2-1 genes cover what lies past the CDR3, so the full variable domain is GAGVSQSPRYKVTKRGQDVALRCDPISGHVSLYWYRQALGQGPEFLTYFNYEAQQDKSGLPNDRFSAERPEGSISTLTIQRTEQRDSAMYRCASSLELVTYNEQFFGPGTRLTVL.